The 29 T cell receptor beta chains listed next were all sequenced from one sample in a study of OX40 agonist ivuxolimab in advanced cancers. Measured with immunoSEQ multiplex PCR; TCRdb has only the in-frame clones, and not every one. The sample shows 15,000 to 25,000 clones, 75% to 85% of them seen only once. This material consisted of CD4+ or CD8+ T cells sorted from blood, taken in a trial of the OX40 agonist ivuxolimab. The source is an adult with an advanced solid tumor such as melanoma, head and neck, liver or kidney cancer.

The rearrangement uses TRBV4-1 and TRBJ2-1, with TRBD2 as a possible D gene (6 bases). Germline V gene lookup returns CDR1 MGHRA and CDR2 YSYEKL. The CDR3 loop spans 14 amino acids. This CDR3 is CSSGLPSSYNEQFF. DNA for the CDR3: TGCAGTTCCGGACTACCGAGCTCCTACAATGAGCAGTTCTTC.

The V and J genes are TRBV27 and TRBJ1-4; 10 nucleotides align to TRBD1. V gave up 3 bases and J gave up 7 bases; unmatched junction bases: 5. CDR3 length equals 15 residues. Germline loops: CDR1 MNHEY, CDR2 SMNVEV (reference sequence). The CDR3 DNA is TGTGCCAGCAGTTTGACAGGGGGCATGGGTGAAAAACTGTTTTTT. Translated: CASSLTGGMGEKLFF.

The CDR3: CASSWTVTDTQYF. In nucleotides, the CDR3 is TGCGCCAGCAGCTGGACAGTCACAGATACGCAGTATTTT. The chain employs TRBV5-1 and TRBJ2-3; TRBD1 is a possible D gene (6 bases). V gave up 3 bases and J gave up 2 bases, with 7 bases separating them. The CDR3 runs to 13 residues. The germline V gene encodes CDR1 SGHRS and CDR2 YFSETQ.

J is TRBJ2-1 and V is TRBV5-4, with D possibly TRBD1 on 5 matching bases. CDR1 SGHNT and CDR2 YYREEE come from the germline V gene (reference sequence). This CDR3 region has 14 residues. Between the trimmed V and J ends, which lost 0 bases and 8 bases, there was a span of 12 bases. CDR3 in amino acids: CASSLVDSSDEQFF. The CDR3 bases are TGTGCCAGCAGCTTGGTCGACAGCAGTGATGAGCAGTTCTTC.

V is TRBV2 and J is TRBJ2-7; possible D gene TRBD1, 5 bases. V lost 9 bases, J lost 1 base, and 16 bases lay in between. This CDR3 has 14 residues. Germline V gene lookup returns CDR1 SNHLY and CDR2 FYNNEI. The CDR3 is CASQGTGHSYEQYF. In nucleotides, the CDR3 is TGTGCCAGTCAAGGCACAGGTCATTCCTACGAGCAGTACTTC.

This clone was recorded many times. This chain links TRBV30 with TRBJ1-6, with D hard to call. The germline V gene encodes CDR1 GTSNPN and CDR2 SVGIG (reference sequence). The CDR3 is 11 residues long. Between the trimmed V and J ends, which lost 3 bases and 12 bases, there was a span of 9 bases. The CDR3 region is CAWSSPGPLHF. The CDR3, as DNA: TGTGCCTGGAGCTCCCCCGGACCCCTCCACTTT.

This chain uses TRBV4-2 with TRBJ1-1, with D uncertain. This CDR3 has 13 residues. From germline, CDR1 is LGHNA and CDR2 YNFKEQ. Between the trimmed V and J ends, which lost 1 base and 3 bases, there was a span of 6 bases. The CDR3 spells CASSQAQHTEAFF. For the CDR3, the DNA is TGTGCCAGCAGCCAAGCACAGCACACTGAAGCTTTCTTT.

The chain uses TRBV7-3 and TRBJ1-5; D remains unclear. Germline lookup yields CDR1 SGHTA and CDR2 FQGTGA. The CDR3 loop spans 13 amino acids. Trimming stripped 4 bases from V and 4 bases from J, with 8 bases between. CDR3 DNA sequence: TGTGCCAGCAGCTGGACGGTGAATCAGCCCCAGCATTTT. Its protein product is CASSWTVNQPQHF.

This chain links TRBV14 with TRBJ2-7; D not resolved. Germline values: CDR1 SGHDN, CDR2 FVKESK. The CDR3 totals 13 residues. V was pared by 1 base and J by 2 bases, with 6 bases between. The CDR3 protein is CASSQVLTYEQYF. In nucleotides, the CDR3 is TGTGCCAGCAGCCAAGTTCTAACCTACGAGCAGTACTTC.

CDR3 bases: TGTGCCAGCACCAAAACGCCGATACAGTATAATTCACCCCTCCACTTT. Its protein is CASTKTPIQYNSPLHF. The chain joins TRBV28 to TRBJ1-6; D call uncertain. The length of the CDR3 is 16 residues. Looked up from germline, CDR1 is MDHEN and CDR2 is SYDVKM. Between the trimmed V and J ends, which lost 7 bases and 4 bases, there was a span of 17 bases.

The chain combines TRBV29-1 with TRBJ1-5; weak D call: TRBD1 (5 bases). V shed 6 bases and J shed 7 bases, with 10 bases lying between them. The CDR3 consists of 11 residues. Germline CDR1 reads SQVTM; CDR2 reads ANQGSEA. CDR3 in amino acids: CSVSWGQPQHF. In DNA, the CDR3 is TGCAGCGTCTCTTGGGGGCAGCCCCAGCATTTT.

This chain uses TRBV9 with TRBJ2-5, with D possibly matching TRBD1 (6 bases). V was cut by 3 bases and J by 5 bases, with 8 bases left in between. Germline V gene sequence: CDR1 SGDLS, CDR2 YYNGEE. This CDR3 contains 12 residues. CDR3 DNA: TGTGCCAGCAGCGACAGGGAGGAGACCCAGTACTTC. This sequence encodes CASSDREETQYF. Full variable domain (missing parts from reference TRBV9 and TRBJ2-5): DSGVTQTPKHLITATGQRVTLRCSPRSGDLSVYWYQQSLDQGLQFLIQYYNGEERAKGNILERFSAQQFPDLHSELNLSSLELGDSALYFCASSDREETQYFGPGTRLLVL.

CDR3 coding DNA: TGTGCCAGTAGTACCTACAGGGAGGATCAGCCCCAGCATTTT. This translates into CASSTYREDQPQHF. This chain links TRBV19 with TRBJ1-5; tentative D call: TRBD1 (6 bases). V gave up 4 bases and J gave up 5 bases, with 12 bases separating them. This CDR3 spans 14 amino acids. CDR1 LNHDA and CDR2 SQIVND come from the germline V gene (reference sequence).

CDR3 region: CASSYSLAGETQYF. The CDR3 DNA reads as TGTGCCAGCAGTTACTCGCTAGCAGGCGAGACCCAGTACTTC. The chain couples TRBV6-6 to TRBJ2-5; D possibly corresponds to TRBD2 (5 bases). The CDR3 length is 14 residues. V gave up 0 bases and J gave up 5 bases, with 10 bases separating them. Germline V gene lookup returns CDR1 MNHNY and CDR2 SVGAGI (reference sequence).

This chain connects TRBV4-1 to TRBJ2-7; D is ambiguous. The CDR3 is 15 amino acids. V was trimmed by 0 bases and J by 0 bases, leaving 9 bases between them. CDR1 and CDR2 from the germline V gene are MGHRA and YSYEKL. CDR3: CASSQEPVSSYEQYF. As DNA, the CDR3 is TGCGCCAGCAGCCAAGAACCTGTGAGCTCCTACGAGCAGTACTTC.

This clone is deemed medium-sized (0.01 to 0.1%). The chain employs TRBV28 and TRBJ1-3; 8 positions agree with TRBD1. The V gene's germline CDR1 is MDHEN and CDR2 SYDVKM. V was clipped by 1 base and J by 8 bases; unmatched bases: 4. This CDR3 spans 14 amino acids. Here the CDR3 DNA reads TGTGCCAGCAGTTTATATCAGGGGGCGCACACCATATATTTT. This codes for CASSLYQGAHTIYF.

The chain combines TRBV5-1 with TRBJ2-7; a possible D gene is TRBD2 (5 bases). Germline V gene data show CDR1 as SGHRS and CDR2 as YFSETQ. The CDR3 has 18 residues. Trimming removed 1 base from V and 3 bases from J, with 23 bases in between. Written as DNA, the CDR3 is TGCGCCAGCAGCTTGTTACCCCCCGGGATCAGGCTCGTCTACGAGCAGTACTTC. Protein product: CASSLLPPGIRLVYEQYF.

In nucleotides, the CDR3 is TGTGCCAGCAGCTCTCGGACTAGCGGGGGCGAAGATACGCAGTATTTT. It is translated as CASSSRTSGGEDTQYF. The chain is built from TRBV7-3 and TRBJ2-3, with 13 bases lining up with TRBD2. The J segment lost 5 bases and the V segment lost 4 bases, leaving 6 bases of the junction unmatched. This CDR3 has 16 residues. The V gene's germline CDR1 is SGHTA and CDR2 FQGTGA.

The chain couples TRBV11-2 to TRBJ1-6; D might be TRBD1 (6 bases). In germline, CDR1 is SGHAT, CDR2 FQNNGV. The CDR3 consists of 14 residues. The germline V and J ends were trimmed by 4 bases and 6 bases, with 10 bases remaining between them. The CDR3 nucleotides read TGTGCCAGCAGCTGGACAGAGCGTAATTCACCCCTCCACTTT. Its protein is CASSWTERNSPLHF.

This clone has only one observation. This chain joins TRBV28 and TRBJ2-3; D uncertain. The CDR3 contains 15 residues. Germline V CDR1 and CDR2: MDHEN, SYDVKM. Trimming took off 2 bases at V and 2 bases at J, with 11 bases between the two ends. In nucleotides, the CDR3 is TGTGCCAGCAGTTTAGGGCAGCTAAACACAGATACGCAGTATTTT. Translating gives CASSLGQLNTDTQYF.

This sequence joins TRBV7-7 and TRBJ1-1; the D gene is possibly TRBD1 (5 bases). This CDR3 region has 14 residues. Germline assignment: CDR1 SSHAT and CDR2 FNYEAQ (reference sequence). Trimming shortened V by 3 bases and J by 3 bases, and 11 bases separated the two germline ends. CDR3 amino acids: CASSLGVGDTEAFF. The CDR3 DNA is TGTGCCAGCAGCTTGGGGGTGGGGGACACTGAAGCTTTCTTT.

This CDR3 reads CSAPAGTGDLKSNYGYTF. CDR3 bases: TGCAGCGCCCCCGCCGGGACAGGCGACTTAAAGAGTAACTATGGCTACACCTTC. This rearrangement joins TRBV29-1 to TRBJ1-2; 8 bases are a match to TRBD1. This CDR3 is 18 amino acids long. J lost 1 base, V lost 7 bases, and 20 bases had no gene match. The germline gives CDR1 SQVTM, CDR2 ANQGSEA.

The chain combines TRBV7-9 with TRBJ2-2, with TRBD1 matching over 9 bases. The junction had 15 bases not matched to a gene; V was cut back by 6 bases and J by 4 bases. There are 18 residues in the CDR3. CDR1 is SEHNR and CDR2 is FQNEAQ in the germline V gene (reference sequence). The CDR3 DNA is TGTGCCAGCAGTTCTCTCAAACAGGGGGCGCGGGGCACCGGGGAGCTGTTTTTT. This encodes CASSSLKQGARGTGELFF.

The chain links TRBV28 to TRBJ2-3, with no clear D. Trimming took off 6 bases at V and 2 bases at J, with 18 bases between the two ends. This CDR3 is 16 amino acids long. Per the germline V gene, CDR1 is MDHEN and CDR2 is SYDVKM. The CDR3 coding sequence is TGTGCCAGCAGCCTTAGTCGGGCAGAAAACACAGATACGCAGTATTTT. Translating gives CASSLSRAENTDTQYF.

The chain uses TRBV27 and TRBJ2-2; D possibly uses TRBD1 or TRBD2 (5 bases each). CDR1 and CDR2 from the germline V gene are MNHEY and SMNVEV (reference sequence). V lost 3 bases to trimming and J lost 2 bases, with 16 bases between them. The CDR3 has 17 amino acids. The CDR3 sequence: CASSLGSWDGNTGELFF. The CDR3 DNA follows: TGTGCCAGCAGTTTGGGGTCATGGGACGGAAACACCGGGGAGCTGTTTTTT.

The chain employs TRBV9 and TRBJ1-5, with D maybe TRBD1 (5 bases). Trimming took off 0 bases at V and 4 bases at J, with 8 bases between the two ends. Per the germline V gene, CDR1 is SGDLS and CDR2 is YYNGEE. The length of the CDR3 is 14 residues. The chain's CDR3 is CASSVGAGNQPQHF. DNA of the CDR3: TGTGCCAGCAGCGTAGGGGCAGGGAATCAGCCCCAGCATTTT.

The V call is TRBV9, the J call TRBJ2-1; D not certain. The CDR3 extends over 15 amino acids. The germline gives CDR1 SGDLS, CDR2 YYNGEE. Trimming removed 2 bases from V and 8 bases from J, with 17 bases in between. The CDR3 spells CASSVLGRLPDEQFF. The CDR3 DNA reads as TGTGCCAGCAGCGTCCTCGGGCGCCTCCCCGATGAGCAGTTCTTC.

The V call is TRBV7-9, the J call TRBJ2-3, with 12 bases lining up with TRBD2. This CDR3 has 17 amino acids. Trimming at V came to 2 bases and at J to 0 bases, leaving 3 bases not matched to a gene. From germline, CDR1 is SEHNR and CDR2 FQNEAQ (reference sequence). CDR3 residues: CASSLTSGGSSTDTQYF. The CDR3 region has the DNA TGTGCCAGCAGCTTAACTAGCGGGGGGTCTAGCACAGATACGCAGTATTTT.

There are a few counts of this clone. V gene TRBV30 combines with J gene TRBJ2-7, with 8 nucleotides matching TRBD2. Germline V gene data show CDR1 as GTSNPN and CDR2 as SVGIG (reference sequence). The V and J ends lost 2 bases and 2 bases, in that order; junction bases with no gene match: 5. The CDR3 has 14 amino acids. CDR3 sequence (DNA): TGTGCCTGGAGTCCAACTAGCGGTCCCTACGAGCAGTACTTC. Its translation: CAWSPTSGPYEQYF.